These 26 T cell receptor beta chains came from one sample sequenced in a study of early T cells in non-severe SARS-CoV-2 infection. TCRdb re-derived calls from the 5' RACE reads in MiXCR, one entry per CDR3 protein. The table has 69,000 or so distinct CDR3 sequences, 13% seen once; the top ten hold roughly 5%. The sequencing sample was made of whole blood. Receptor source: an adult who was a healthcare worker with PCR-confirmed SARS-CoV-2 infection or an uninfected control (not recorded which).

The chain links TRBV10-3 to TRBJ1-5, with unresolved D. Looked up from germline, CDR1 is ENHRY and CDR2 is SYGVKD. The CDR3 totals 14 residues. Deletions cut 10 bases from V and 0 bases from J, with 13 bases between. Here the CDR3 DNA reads TGTGCCACACGATCAAACTTTAGCAATCAGCCCCAGCATTTT. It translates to CATRSNFSNQPQHF.

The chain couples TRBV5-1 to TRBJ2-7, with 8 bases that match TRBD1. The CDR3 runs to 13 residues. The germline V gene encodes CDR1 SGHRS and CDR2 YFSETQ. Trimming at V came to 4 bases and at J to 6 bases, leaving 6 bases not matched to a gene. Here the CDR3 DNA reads TGCGCCAGCAGCCGGACAGGGTACGGCGAGCAGTACTTC. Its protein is CASSRTGYGEQYF.

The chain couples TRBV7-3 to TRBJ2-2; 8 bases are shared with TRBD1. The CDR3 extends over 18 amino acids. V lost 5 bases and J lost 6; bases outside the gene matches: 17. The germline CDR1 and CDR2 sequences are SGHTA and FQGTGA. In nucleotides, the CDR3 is TGTGCCAGCAGCAGACAGGGGACGCCAGCGCTAGTAGCCGGGGAGCTGTTTTTT. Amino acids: CASSRQGTPALVAGELFF.

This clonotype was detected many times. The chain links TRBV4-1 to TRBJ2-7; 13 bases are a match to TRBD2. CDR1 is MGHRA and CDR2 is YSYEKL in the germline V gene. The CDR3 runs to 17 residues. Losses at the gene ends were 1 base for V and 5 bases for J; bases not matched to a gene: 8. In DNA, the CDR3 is TGCGCCAGCAGCCAAGGGGCGGGACTAGCGGGAATCGACGAGCAGTACTTC. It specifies CASSQGAGLAGIDEQYF.

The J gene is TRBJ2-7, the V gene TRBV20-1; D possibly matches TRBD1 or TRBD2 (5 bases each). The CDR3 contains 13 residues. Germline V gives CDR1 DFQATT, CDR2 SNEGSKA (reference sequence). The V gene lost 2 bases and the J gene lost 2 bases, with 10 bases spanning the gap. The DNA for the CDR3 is TGCAGTGCTAGACGGGACGGGCCCTACGAGCAGTACTTC. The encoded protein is CSARRDGPYEQYF.

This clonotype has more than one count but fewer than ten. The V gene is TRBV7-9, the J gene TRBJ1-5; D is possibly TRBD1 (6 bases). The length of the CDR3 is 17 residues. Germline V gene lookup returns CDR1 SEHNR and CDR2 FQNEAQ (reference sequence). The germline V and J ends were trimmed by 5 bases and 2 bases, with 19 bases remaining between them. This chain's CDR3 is CASSPLTGRRGNQPQHF. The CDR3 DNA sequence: TGTGCCAGCAGCCCACTTACAGGGCGCAGGGGCAATCAGCCCCAGCATTTT.

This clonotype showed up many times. CDR3: CACRGTGGTGELFF. In nucleotides, the CDR3 is TGTGCCTGCCGCGGGACAGGGGGTACCGGGGAGCTGTTTTTT. This sequence joins TRBV30 and TRBJ2-2; 11 bases fit TRBD1. The CDR3 runs to 14 residues. Unmatched junction bases numbered 5, after V lost 6 bases and J lost 5 bases. The germline gives CDR1 GTSNPN, CDR2 SVGIG (reference sequence). The full variable domain, completed using reference TRBV30 and TRBJ2-2, is SQTIHQWPATLVQPVGSPLSLECTVEGTSNPNLYWYRQAAGRGLQLLFYSVGIGQISSEVPQNLSASRPQDRQFILSSKKLLLSDSGFYLCACRGTGGTGELFFGEGSRLTVL.

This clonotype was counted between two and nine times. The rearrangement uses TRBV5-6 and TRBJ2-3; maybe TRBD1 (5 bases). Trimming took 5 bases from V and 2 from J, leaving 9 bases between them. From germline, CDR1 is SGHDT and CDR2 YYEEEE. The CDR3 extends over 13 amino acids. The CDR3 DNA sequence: TGTGCCAGCAGGAGACAGAACACAGATACGCAGTATTTT. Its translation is CASRRQNTDTQYF.

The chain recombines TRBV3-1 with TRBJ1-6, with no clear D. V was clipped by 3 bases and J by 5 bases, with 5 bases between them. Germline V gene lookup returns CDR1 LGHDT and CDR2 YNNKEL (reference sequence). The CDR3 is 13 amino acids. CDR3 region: CASSHTDNSPLHF. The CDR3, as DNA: TGTGCCAGCAGCCATACGGATAATTCACCCCTCCACTTT.

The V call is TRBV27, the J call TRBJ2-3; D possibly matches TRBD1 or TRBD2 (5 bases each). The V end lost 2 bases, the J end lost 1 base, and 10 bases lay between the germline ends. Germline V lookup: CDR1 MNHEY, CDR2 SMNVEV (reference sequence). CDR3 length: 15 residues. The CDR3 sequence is CASSLKGPRTDTQYF. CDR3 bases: TGTGCCAGCAGTTTAAAGGGACCACGCACAGATACGCAGTATTTT.

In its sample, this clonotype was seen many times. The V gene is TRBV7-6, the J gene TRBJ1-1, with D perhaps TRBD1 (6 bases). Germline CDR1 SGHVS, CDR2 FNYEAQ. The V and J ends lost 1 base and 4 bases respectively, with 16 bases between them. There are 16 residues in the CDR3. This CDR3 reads CASSLGLGGGFTEAFF. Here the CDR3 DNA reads TGTGCCAGCAGCTTAGGGTTAGGGGGTGGTTTCACTGAAGCTTTCTTT.

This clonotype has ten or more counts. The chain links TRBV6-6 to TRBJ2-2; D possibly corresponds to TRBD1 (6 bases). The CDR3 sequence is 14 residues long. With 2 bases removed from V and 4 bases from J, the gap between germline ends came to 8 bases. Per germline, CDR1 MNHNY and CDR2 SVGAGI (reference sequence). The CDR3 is CASSYGTFTGELFF. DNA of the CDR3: TGTGCCAGCAGTTACGGGACATTCACCGGGGAGCTGTTTTTT.

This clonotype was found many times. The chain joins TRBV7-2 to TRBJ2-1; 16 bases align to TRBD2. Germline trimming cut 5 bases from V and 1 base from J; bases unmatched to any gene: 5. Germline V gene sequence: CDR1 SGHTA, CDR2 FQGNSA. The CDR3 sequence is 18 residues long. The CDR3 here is CASSKGLAGGLSYNEQFF. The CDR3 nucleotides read TGTGCCAGCAGCAAGGGACTAGCGGGAGGGCTTTCCTACAATGAGCAGTTCTTC.

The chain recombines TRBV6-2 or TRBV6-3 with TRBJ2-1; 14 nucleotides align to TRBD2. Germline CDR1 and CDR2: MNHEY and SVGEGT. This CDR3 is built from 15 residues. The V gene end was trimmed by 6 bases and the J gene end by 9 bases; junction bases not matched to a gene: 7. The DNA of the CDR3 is TGTGCCAGCAGGGCGACTAGCGGGGGGGCCGGTGAGCAGTTCTTC. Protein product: CASRATSGGAGEQFF.

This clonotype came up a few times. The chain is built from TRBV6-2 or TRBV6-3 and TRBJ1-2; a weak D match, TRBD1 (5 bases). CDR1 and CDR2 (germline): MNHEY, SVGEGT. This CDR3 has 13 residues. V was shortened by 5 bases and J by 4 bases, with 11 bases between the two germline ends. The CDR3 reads CASSRQNLYGYTF. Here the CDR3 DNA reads TGTGCCAGCAGTCGACAGAATCTCTATGGCTACACCTTC.

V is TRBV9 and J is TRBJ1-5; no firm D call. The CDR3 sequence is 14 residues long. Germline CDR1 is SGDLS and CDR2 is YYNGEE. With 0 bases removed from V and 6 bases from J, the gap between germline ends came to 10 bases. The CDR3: CASSVGGAGQPQHF. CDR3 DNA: TGTGCCAGCAGCGTAGGGGGAGCCGGTCAGCCCCAGCATTTT.

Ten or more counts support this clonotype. The CDR3 DNA is TGTGCCAGCAGCCAAGAAACCGTCCCTAACTATGGCTACACCTTC. Translation gives CASSQETVPNYGYTF. The genes are TRBV4-2 and TRBJ1-2; no reliable D call. Germline V gene data show CDR1 as LGHNA and CDR2 as YNFKEQ. Trimming shortened V by 0 bases and J by 0 bases, and 8 bases separated the two germline ends. The CDR3 sequence is 15 residues long.

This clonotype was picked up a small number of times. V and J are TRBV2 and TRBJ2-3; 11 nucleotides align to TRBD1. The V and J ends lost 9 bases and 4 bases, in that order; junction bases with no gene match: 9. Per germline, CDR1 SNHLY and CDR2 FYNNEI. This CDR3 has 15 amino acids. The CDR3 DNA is TGTGCCAGTTCTACCGGACAGGGGGCAGCAGATACGCAGTATTTT. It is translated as CASSTGQGAADTQYF.

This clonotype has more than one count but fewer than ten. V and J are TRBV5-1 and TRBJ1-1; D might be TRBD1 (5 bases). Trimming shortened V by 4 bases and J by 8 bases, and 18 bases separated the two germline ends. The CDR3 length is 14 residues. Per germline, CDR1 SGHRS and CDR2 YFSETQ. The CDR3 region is CASSHGTSPREAFF. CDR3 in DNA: TGCGCCAGCAGCCACGGGACCTCCCCCCGGGAAGCTTTCTTT.

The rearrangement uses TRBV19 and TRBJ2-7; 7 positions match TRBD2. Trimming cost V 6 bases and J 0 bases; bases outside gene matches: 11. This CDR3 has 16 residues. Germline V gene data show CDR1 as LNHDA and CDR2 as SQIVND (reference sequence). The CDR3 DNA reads TGTGCCAGTAGCTCCAAGGGAGGGCTAAGCTCCTACGAGCAGTACTTC. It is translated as CASSSKGGLSSYEQYF.

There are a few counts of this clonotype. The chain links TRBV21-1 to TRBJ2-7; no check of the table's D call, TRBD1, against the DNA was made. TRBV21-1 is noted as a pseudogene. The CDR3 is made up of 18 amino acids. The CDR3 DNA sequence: TGTGCCAGCAGCCCATCATCACCGCCGGGGGGCCTTACCCACGAGCAGTACTTC. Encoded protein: CASSPSSPPGGLTHEQYF.

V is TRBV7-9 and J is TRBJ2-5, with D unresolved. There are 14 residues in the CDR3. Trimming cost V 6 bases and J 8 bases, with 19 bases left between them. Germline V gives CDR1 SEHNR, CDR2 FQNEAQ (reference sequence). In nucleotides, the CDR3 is TGTGCCAGCAGAAGCGATGGACCCCCCGTCACCCAGTACTTC. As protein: CASRSDGPPVTQYF.

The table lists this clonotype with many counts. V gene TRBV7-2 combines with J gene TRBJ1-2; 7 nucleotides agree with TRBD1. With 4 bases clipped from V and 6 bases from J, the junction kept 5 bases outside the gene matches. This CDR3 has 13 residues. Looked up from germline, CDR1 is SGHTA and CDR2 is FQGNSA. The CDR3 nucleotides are TGTGCCAGCAGCTCCAGGAGGGGGCATGGCTACACCTTC. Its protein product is CASSSRRGHGYTF.

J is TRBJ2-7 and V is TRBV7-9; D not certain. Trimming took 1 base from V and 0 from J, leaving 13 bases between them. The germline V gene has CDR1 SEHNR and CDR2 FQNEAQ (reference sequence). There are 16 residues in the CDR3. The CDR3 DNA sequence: TGTGCCAGCAGCTTAGTCGGATCGGATAGCTCCTACGAGCAGTACTTC. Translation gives CASSLVGSDSSYEQYF.

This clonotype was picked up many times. CDR3 sequence: CSAAAITDTQYF. CDR3 DNA sequence: TGCAGTGCCGCGGCGATCACAGATACGCAGTATTTT. This chain connects TRBV20-1 to TRBJ2-3; D uncertain. The germline gives CDR1 DFQATT, CDR2 SNEGSKA (reference sequence). Trimming pared 6 bases from V and 2 bases from J, leaving 9 bases between. The CDR3 runs 12 residues.

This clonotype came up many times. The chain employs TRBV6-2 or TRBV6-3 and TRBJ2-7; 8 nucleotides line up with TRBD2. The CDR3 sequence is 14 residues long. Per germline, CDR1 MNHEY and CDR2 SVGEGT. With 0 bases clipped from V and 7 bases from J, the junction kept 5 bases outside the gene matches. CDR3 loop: CASSYSRLAGEQYF. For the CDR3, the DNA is TGTGCCAGCAGTTACTCGAGATTAGCGGGAGAGCAGTACTTC.